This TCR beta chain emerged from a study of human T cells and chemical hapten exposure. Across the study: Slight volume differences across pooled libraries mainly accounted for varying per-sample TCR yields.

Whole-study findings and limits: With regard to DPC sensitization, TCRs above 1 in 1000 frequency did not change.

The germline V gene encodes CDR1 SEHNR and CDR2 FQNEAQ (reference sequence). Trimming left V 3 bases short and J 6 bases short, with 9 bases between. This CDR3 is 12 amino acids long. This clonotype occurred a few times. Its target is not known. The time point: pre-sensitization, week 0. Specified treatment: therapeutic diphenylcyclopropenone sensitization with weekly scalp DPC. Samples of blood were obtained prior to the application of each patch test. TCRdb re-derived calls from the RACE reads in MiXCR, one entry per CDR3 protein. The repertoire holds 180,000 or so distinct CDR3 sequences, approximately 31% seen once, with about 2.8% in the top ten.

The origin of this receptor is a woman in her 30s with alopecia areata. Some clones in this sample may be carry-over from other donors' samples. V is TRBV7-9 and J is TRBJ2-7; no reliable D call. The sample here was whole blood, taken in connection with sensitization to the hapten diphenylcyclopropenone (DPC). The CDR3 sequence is CASSLSLVEQYF. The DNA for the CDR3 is TGTGCCAGCAGCTTGTCCCTGGTCGAGCAGTACTTC.